Presented here are 5 T cell receptor beta chains from one specimen sequenced in a study of Ad26.COV2.S vaccination and SARS-CoV-2 variants. Regarding treatment: 15 to 20 received Ad26.COV2.S at low or high dose, single or two shots; roughly five received placebo; per-sample allocation not given. Collection of the samples took place on day 63 after the first injection of vaccine or placebo. Data came from immunoSEQ multiplex PCR; TCRdb stores just in-frame clones and leaves some out. Here the sample spans more than 300,000 clones, about 87% being singletons. Sequencing was performed on peripheral blood, taken in a trial of Ad26.COV2.S vaccine versus placebo. These receptors originate from a person aged 18 to 65 who received the Ad26.COV2.S COVID-19 vaccine or a placebo.

This chain joins TRBV5-4 and TRBJ1-1; D ambiguous. Between the trimmed V and J ends, which lost 5 bases and 3 bases, there was a span of 8 bases. Per the germline V gene, CDR1 is SGHNT and CDR2 is YYREEE (reference sequence). This CDR3 is built from 12 residues. CDR3 loop: CASSSEYTEAFF. The CDR3 bases are TGTGCCAGCAGTTCGGAGTACACTGAAGCTTTCTTT.

This rearrangement joins TRBV27 to TRBJ2-3; maybe TRBD1 (6 bases). Trimming stripped 2 bases from V and 2 bases from J, with 14 bases between. CDR3 length equals 16 residues. CDR1 is MNHEY, CDR2 SMNVEV, per germline (reference sequence). The CDR3 DNA is TGTGCCAGCAGTTTAATGGGGCAGGGGTTCACAGATACGCAGTATTTT. Translating gives CASSLMGQGFTDTQYF.

This rearrangement joins TRBV6-2 or TRBV6-3 to TRBJ2-7, with TRBD1 identical over 9 bases. V was pared by 4 bases and J by 5 bases, with 6 bases of the junction left unmatched. CDR1 and CDR2 (germline): MNHEY, SVGEGT. This CDR3 is built from 14 residues. The CDR3 DNA is TGTGCCAGCAGTTCGGGGACAGGGCAAGACGAGCAGTACTTC. It codes for CASSSGTGQDEQYF.

V and J are TRBV9 and TRBJ1-4; 9 bases match TRBD1. The trim removed 4 bases at V and 7 bases at J, leaving 5 bases unmatched. Germline V lookup: CDR1 SGDLS, CDR2 YYNGEE. The CDR3 sequence is 14 residues long. In DNA form, the CDR3 reads TGTGCCAGCAGCTCGGGACAGGGTGGTGAAAAACTGTTTTTT. It translates to CASSSGQGGEKLFF.

The count of this clone is one. CDR3 DNA: TGTGCCAGCAGCCAACATCCCCTAGCGGGGAATACCTACAATGAGCAGTTCTTC. Translation: CASSQHPLAGNTYNEQFF. V gene TRBV4-2 combines with J gene TRBJ2-1; 9 nucleotides align to TRBD2. The germline CDR1 and CDR2 sequences are LGHNA and YNFKEQ. The CDR3 has 18 amino acids. V lost 2 bases to trimming and J lost 2 bases; unmatched junction nucleotides: 10.